A selection of T cell receptor beta chains follows, all from one sample in a study of Ad26.COV2.S vaccination and SARS-CoV-2 variants. The table came from immunoSEQ multiplex PCR; TCRdb's copy has only in-frame clones and leaves some out. The data show about 350,000 clones, about 92% seen once. The sequenced sample was peripheral blood, obtained after recovery from COVID-19. These TCRs come from a human donor who had recovered from COVID-19. Both conserved end residues are part of each CDR3. D genes are given only for firm matches. Where a row states a size, it is once, few, many or the class of an expanded clone; other rows omit it.

J: TRBJ2-4; V: TRBV9; length: 14; size: NA; D: TRBD1; CDR3: CASSVGGTGNIQYF; DNA: TGTGCCAGCAGCGTAGGTGGGACAGGAAACATTCAGTACTTC
J: TRBJ1-2; V: TRBV5-1; length: 15; size: NA; D: TRBD1; CDR3: CASSGWTGDGYGYTF; DNA: TGCGCCAGCAGCGGATGGACAGGGGACGGGTATGGCTACACCTTC
J: TRBJ1-2; V: TRBV2; length: 15; size: NA; D: TRBD1; CDR3: CASSPQSRDRNGYTF; DNA: TGTGCCAGCAGTCCCCAGTCCCGGGACAGAAATGGCTACACCTTC
J: TRBJ2-5; V: TRBV3-1/TRBV3-2; length: 15; size: NA; D: NA; CDR3: CASSQGQSGWETQYF; DNA: TGTGCCAGCAGCCAAGGCCAGTCCGGTTGGGAGACCCAGTACTTC
J: TRBJ1-1; V: TRBV2; length: 13; size: NA; D: NA; CDR3: CASSIQGNTEAFF; DNA: TGTGCCAGCAGCATACAGGGGAACACTGAAGCTTTCTTT
J: TRBJ2-3; V: TRBV5-1; length: 18; size: NA; D: NA; CDR3: CASTFTPAGLSSTDTQYF; DNA: TGCGCCAGCACCTTTACGCCCGCGGGCCTGTCTAGCACAGATACGCAGTATTTT
J: TRBJ2-2; V: TRBV27; length: 12; size: NA; D: NA; CDR3: CASSRGAGELFF; DNA: TGTGCCAGCAGCCGCGGAGCCGGGGAGCTGTTTTTT
J: TRBJ2-3; V: TRBV6-5; length: 16; size: NA; D: TRBD2; CDR3: CASSYYKAGGTDTQYF; DNA: TGTGCCAGCAGTTACTATAAGGCGGGGGGCACAGATACGCAGTATTTT
J: TRBJ1-2; V: TRBV29-1; length: 12; size: once; D: TRBD1; CDR3: CSVEQGAHGYTF; DNA: TGCAGCGTCGAACAGGGGGCTCATGGCTACACCTTC
J: TRBJ1-4; V: TRBV27; length: 14; size: NA; D: NA; CDR3: CASSLLQGSEKLFF; DNA: TGTGCCAGCAGTTTGCTTCAGGGTTCTGAGAAACTGTTTTTT
J: TRBJ1-4; V: TRBV5-1; length: 15; size: NA; D: NA; CDR3: CASSWNTATNEKLFF; DNA: TGCGCCAGCAGCTGGAACACCGCAACTAATGAAAAACTGTTTTTT
J: TRBJ1-1; V: TRBV19; length: 16; size: NA; D: NA; CDR3: CASSIEAQAPNTEAFF; DNA: TGTGCCAGTAGTATAGAAGCACAGGCTCCGAACACTGAAGCTTTCTTT
J: TRBJ2-7; V: TRBV2; length: 13; size: NA; D: NA; CDR3: CASSLRDRYEQYF; DNA: TGTGCCAGCAGTCTCCGAGACAGATACGAGCAGTACTTC
J: TRBJ1-1; V: TRBV18; length: 15; size: NA; D: NA; CDR3: CASSLQGVWPAEAFF; DNA: TGTGCCAGCTCACTGCAAGGGGTTTGGCCAGCTGAAGCTTTCTTT
J: TRBJ2-3; V: TRBV5-8; length: 15; size: NA; D: NA; CDR3: CASSPGQTSTDTQYF; DNA: TGTGCCAGCAGCCCTGGGCAGACTAGCACAGATACGCAGTATTTT
J: TRBJ2-5; V: TRBV12-3/TRBV12-4; length: 11; size: NA; D: TRBD1; CDR3: CASSMGQGLNF; DNA: TGTGCCAGCAGTATGGGACAGGGTTTGAACTTC
J: TRBJ2-1; V: TRBV10-3; length: 13; size: NA; D: NA; CDR3: CAISEGTPAEQFF; DNA: TGTGCCATCAGTGAAGGGACCCCCGCCGAGCAGTTCTTC
J: TRBJ1-1; V: TRBV7-2; length: 16; size: NA; D: NA; CDR3: CASSYRPPGIRDEAFF; DNA: TGTGCCAGCAGCTACCGCCCCCCGGGGATAAGAGATGAAGCTTTCTTT
J: TRBJ1-1; V: TRBV11-3; length: 13; size: NA; D: TRBD1; CDR3: CASSPGGNTEAFF; DNA: TGTGCCAGCAGTCCAGGGGGGAACACTGAAGCTTTCTTT
J: TRBJ1-6; V: TRBV10-3; length: 15; size: NA; D: NA; CDR3: CAISETTRNNSPLHF; DNA: TGTGCCATCAGCGAAACAACAAGAAATAATTCACCCCTCCACTTT
J: TRBJ1-1; V: TRBV7-9; length: 16; size: NA; D: NA; CDR3: CASSPGPGEGNTEAFF; DNA: TGTGCCAGCAGCCCCGGGCCGGGGGAGGGAAACACTGAAGCTTTCTTT